This T cell receptor beta chain was captured in a study of vaccination and CD4 T cells after COVID-19. About the study: Post-vaccination specimens were collected at a median of about 66 days following dose two (range 14 to 241). Cellular stimulation was performed using overlapping spike peptides derived from SARS-CoV-2, HCoV-NL63, HCoV-OC43 and HCoV-229E. Study-wide results and limits: Median counts of SARS-CoV-2-reactive clonotypes increased from around 20 to 38; this difference was not significant.

The Oncomine TCR Beta short-read assay sequenced DNA from cultured CD4+ T cells. It was from cultured CD4+ T cells that genomic DNA was extracted. Each CDR3 protein is one row after TCRdb ran MiXCR on the PCR reads. The data show about 23,000 distinct CDR3 sequences, about 45% seen once. CDR1 LNHDA and CDR2 SQIVND come from the germline V gene (reference sequence). The CDR3 has 17 amino acids. The J segment lost 1 base and the V segment lost 7 bases, leaving 11 bases of the junction unmatched. The time point: late sampling 161 to 241 days after vaccination in three convalescent patients. The sample's treatment: roughly nine-day PBMC culture with coronavirus spike peptide pools or control peptides (ViraFEST assay). Points on this clonotype: Its specificity is not known.

The source was CD4+ T cells from blood, cultured in vitro, collected about 7 months after SARS-CoV-2 vaccination. The gene calls are TRBV19 and TRBJ1-5; 9 bases fit TRBD1. The origin of this receptor is a human donor who had recovered from COVID-19. The CDR3 nucleotides read TGTGCCAGTATCCCGGGACAGGGAAGGTTAAGCAATCAGCCCCAGCATTTT. Amino acids: CASIPGQGRLSNQPQHF.